This T cell receptor beta chain was found in a study of radiotherapy plus CTLA-4 blockade in lung cancer. Findings of the study overall: Dynamics of early blood T cell clones, together with interferon-beta, were reportedly the best predictors of response.

Receiving focal radiation plus CTLA-4 blockade with ipilimumab were patients who had chemo-refractory metastatic non-small-cell lung cancer. Clones were sequenced by immunoSEQ multiplex PCR, and TCRdb holds only the in-frame ones, with some missing. The sample consists of about 88,000 clones, approximately 79% of them appearing once. Comments on this clone: The target antigen is unknown.

Material: peripheral blood, obtained from a patient treated with radiotherapy plus ipilimumab. The TCR originated in a human donor with non-small cell lung cancer that progressed on radiotherapy plus ipilimumab.

CDR3 loop: CASRFQETQYF. In DNA form, the CDR3 reads TGTGCCAGCAGGTTCCAAGAGACCCAGTACTTC. This chain joins TRBV2 and TRBJ2-5; D unclear. V lost 6 bases and J lost 1, with 3 bases in between. This CDR3 is 11 amino acids long. From germline, CDR1 is SNHLY and CDR2 FYNNEI.